Listed below are T cell receptor beta chains from one sample, sequenced in a study of CD8+CD57+ T cells in acquired aplastic anemia. TCRdb reanalysed the reads using MiXCR and keeps one entry per CDR3 protein. The table has about 160,000 distinct CDR3 sequences, 35% to 55% seen once. The sample consisted of sorted CD4+, CD8+, or CD8+CD57+ T cells (not recorded which) from PBMCs. The receptors here all came from a human donor in good health. CDR3s include the opening cysteine and the closing phenylalanine or tryptophan. The D gene is left open where the match is weak. Clone size is shown for a subset of rows, as once, few, many or a class of expanded clone.

TRBJ2-5,TRBV11-1,once,17,TRBD2,CASSRRTSGGWSETQYF,TGTGCCAGCAGCCGCCGGACTAGCGGGGGGTGGAGTGAGACCCAGTACTTC
TRBJ1-2,TRBV19,NA,13,NA,CASRTGTLYGYTF,TGTGCCAGTAGGACCGGGACACTCTATGGCTACACCTTC
TRBJ2-1,TRBV7-3,many,15,TRBD2,CASSSTSGSYNEQFF,TGTGCCAGCAGCTCGACTAGCGGGTCCTACAATGAGCAGTTCTTC
TRBJ2-5,TRBV10-3,NA,12,NA,CASSYSFETQYF,TGTGCCAGCAGTTACTCGTTCGAGACCCAGTACTTC
TRBJ2-7,TRBV15,NA,14,TRBD1,CATSRGTGSYEQYF,TGTGCCACCAGCAGAGGGACAGGATCCTACGAGCAGTACTTC
TRBJ1-4,TRBV7-2,NA,12,NA,CASSFNDRRLFF,TGTGCCAGCAGCTTTAACGACAGGCGGCTGTTTTTT
TRBJ1-6,TRBV14,NA,15,NA,CASSQERTFNSPLHF,TGTGCCAGCAGCCAAGAAAGGACATTTAATTCACCCCTCCACTTT
TRBJ1-1,TRBV9,many,16,NA,CASSAHVGGLVTEAFF,TGTGCCAGCAGCGCCCACGTTGGGGGGCTGGTTACTGAAGCTTTCTTT
TRBJ2-2,TRBV11-3,few,15,TRBD2,CASSFGGGGTGELFF,TGTGCCAGCAGCTTCGGCGGGGGGGGCACCGGGGAGCTGTTTTTT
TRBJ2-1,TRBV20-1,NA,15,TRBD2,CGAGAGGLMLNEQFF,TGCGGTGCGGGAGCGGGGGGGTTGATGTTGAATGAGCAGTTCTTC
TRBJ2-2,TRBV5-5,NA,16,NA,CASSLQGIGNTGKLFF,TGTGCCAGCAGCTTACAGGGAATTGGGAACACCGGGAAGCTGTTTTTT
TRBJ2-7,TRBV24-1,many,14,TRBD1,CATGAGTGSYEQYF,TGTGCCACCGGCGCCGGGACAGGGTCCTACGAGCAGTACTTC
TRBJ1-4,TRBV5-4,few,15,NA,CASSLQGLTNEKLFF,TGTGCCAGCAGCTTACAGGGCTTAACTAATGAAAAACTGTTTTTT
TRBJ2-2,TRBV15,few,15,TRBD2,CATSNWTSGIGELFF,TGTGCCACCAGCAACTGGACTAGCGGGATAGGGGAGCTGTTTTTT
TRBJ1-2,TRBV29-1,NA,13,NA,CSVEEDSSYGYTF,TGCAGCGTTGAAGAAGACAGTAGCTATGGCTACACCTTC
TRBJ2-7,TRBV29-1,NA,16,TRBD2,CSVTGGAGVSSGEQYF,TGCAGCGTTACCGGGGGAGCGGGAGTGTCGTCCGGCGAGCAGTACTTC
TRBJ2-2,TRBV7-3,many,11,NA,CASSSNGELFF,TGTGCCAGCAGCTCCAACGGGGAGCTGTTTTTT
TRBJ1-6,TRBV20-1,many,15,NA,CSARDVGVGSSPLHF,TGCAGTGCTAGAGATGTAGGGGTCGGATCATCACCCCTCCACTTT
TRBJ1-2,TRBV10-3,NA,14,TRBD1,CAIDQGGTGDGYTF,TGTGCCATCGACCAAGGGGGGACAGGGGACGGCTACACCTTC
TRBJ2-7,TRBV19,NA,13,NA,CASSWGDSYEQYF,TGTGCCAGTAGTTGGGGGGATTCCTACGAGCAGTACTTC
TRBJ2-6,TRBV19,NA,13,NA,CASLGGGTNVLTF,TGTGCCAGCCTGGGGGGAGGCACCAACGTCCTGACTTTC
TRBJ2-2,TRBV6-4,many,14,NA,CASTEQGSTGELFF,TGTGCCAGCACCGAGCAGGGGAGCACCGGGGAGCTGTTTTTT
TRBJ1-5,TRBV12-3/TRBV12-4,many,15,NA,CASSFGGQVNQPQHF,TGTGCCAGCAGTTTCGGAGGGCAGGTCAATCAGCCCCAGCATTTT
TRBJ2-1,TRBV24-1,NA,14,NA,CATSDFSGNNEQFF,TGTGCCACCAGTGATTTCTCGGGAAACAATGAGCAGTTCTTC
TRBJ2-3,TRBV7-8,NA,13,NA,CASSLGHRDTQYF,TGTGCCAGCAGCTTAGGCCACAGGGATACGCAGTATTTT
TRBJ2-7,TRBV20-1,NA,14,TRBD1,CSARDPPTGNEQYF,TGCAGTGCTAGAGATCCCCCGACAGGGAACGAGCAGTACTTC
TRBJ2-7,TRBV7-2,NA,13,TRBD2,CASSSGEGYEQYF,TGTGCCAGCAGCTCCGGGGAGGGCTACGAGCAGTACTTC
TRBJ1-1,TRBV20-1,NA,13,NA,CSGRGGTDTEAFF,TGCAGCGGACGGGGTGGGACGGACACTGAAGCTTTCTTT
TRBJ2-5,TRBV5-1,NA,15,TRBD1,CASSLGQGRQETQYF,TGCGCCAGCAGCTTAGGACAGGGGAGGCAAGAGACCCAGTACTTC
TRBJ2-2,TRBV24-1,few,14,NA,CATSTGAGTGELFF,TGTGCCACCAGTACGGGGGCGGGCACCGGGGAGCTGTTTTTT
TRBJ2-2,TRBV24-1,many,16,TRBD2,CATSGSGGANTGELFF,TGTGCCACGTCAGGTAGCGGGGGTGCGAACACCGGGGAGCTGTTTTTT
TRBJ2-3,TRBV9,many,18,NA,CASSVDGGWRYSTDTQYF,TGTGCCAGCAGCGTAGACGGGGGCTGGCGATATTCCACAGATACGCAGTATTTT
TRBJ1-2,TRBV27,NA,13,TRBD1,CASSRTGPYGYTF,TGTGCCAGCAGTCGGACAGGACCCTATGGCTACACCTTC
TRBJ1-5,TRBV19,many,16,NA,CASSINGRNSNQPQHF,TGTGCCAGTAGTATAAATGGCAGGAACAGCAATCAGCCCCAGCATTTT
TRBJ2-5,TRBV7-3,NA,13,NA,CASSPPSRETQYF,TGTGCCAGCAGCCCCCCGTCGAGGGAGACCCAGTACTTC
TRBJ1-4,TRBV12-3/TRBV12-4,many,14,NA,CASSLGGVVEKLFF,TGTGCCAGCAGTTTAGGGGGAGTTGTCGAAAAACTGTTTTTT
TRBJ2-7,TRBV6-1,NA,14,NA,CASRLSGQIYEQYF,TGTGCCAGCAGACTCTCGGGACAAATATACGAGCAGTACTTC
TRBJ2-7,TRBV4-1,few,15,NA,CASSQDRYPRSEQYF,TGCGCCAGCAGCCAAGACCGATACCCGAGGAGCGAGCAGTACTTC
TRBJ1-2,TRBV19,NA,12,NA,CASRLGQGGYTF,TGTGCCAGTAGATTGGGGCAGGGTGGCTACACCTTC
TRBJ2-7,TRBV2,many,15,NA,CASSEVDSNSYEQYF,TGTGCCAGCAGTGAGGTTGACAGCAACTCCTACGAGCAGTACTTC
TRBJ1-1,TRBV19,NA,13,TRBD1,CASSALDRGRAFF,TGTGCCAGTAGTGCCCTGGACAGGGGGCGAGCTTTCTTT
TRBJ1-1,TRBV12-5,NA,15,NA,CASGLSTGGSPEAFF,TGTGCTAGTGGTTTGTCAACTGGGGGTAGTCCTGAAGCTTTCTTT
TRBJ2-7,TRBV20-1,NA,14,NA,CSARGGQIDYEQYF,TGCAGTGCTAGAGGCGGACAGATCGACTACGAGCAGTACTTC
TRBJ1-6,TRBV12-3/TRBV12-4,many,19,NA,CASRWDGRRSGMGYSPLHF,TGTGCCAGCAGGTGGGACGGACGTAGGTCGGGAATGGGGTATTCACCCCTCCACTTT
TRBJ2-4,TRBV9,few,15,NA,CASRTEGGSPNIQYF,TGTGCCAGCAGGACTGAGGGGGGTAGCCCGAACATTCAGTACTTC
TRBJ2-7,TRBV5-4,many,14,TRBD2,CASSSGGVQYEQYF,TGTGCCAGCAGCTCTGGGGGGGTACAGTACGAGCAGTACTTC
TRBJ1-5,TRBV29-1,NA,15,NA,CSVGNRDGKNQPQHF,TGCAGCGTTGGTAACCGGGACGGTAAGAATCAGCCCCAGCATTTT
TRBJ1-6,TRBV20-1,NA,15,TRBD1,CSARSSDRAGSPLHF,TGCAGTGCTAGATCCTCGGACAGGGCAGGTTCACCCCTCCACTTT
TRBJ1-1,TRBV5-4,many,14,NA,CASRLDGMNTEAFF,TGTGCCAGCAGGTTGGACGGGATGAACACTGAAGCTTTCTTT
TRBJ2-7,TRBV10-3,once,15,NA,CAISGFEGPTYEQYF,TGTGCCATCAGTGGGTTCGAGGGGCCGACCTACGAGCAGTACTTC
TRBJ2-1,TRBV10-3,NA,14,NA,CATSLGGAYREQFF,TGTGCCACCAGTCTAGGGGGGGCCTACAGGGAGCAGTTCTTC
TRBJ2-1,TRBV7-8,NA,15,TRBD2,CASSLEASGSGEQFF,TGTGCCAGCAGCTTAGAGGCTAGCGGGAGCGGTGAGCAGTTCTTC
TRBJ2-3,TRBV7-9,many,16,NA,CASSLDRGGSTDTQYF,TGTGCCAGCAGCTTAGACAGGGGAGGGAGCACAGATACGCAGTATTTT
TRBJ2-2,TRBV24-1,NA,15,NA,CATSDSHLNTGELFF,TGTGCCACCAGTGATTCCCACTTAAACACCGGGGAGCTGTTTTTT
TRBJ2-7,TRBV20-1,many,14,TRBD1,CSAIKWDRAYEQYF,TGCAGTGCTATAAAGTGGGACAGGGCCTACGAGCAGTACTTC